These T cell receptor beta chains were read from a single sample in a study of control samples from healthy donors and cancer patients. Clones were sequenced by immunoSEQ multiplex PCR, and TCRdb holds only the in-frame ones, with some missing. The sample contains about 190,000 clones, about 90% of which appear only once. Source material: blood. All receptors come from a man in his thirties or forties in good health. Each CDR3 is given with its conserved first and last residue. The D gene is left open where the match is weak. Clone size is not always given. Where it is, it says once, few, many or a class for expanded clones.

>TRBD1|TRBJ2-7|-|TRBV2
CASKSAGQGMRREQYF
TGTGCCAGCAAATCAGCGGGACAGGGGATGCGTCGGGAGCAGTACTTC
>TRBD1|TRBJ2-2|once|TRBV2
CASRRDRTNTGELFF
TGTGCCAGCAGAAGGGACAGAACGAACACCGGGGAGCTGTTTTTT
>-|TRBJ1-6|-|TRBV11-2
CASSLATGLLTLHF
TGTGCCAGCAGCTTAGCTACAGGCTTACTGACCCTCCACTTT
>-|TRBJ1-2|-|TRBV20-1
CSASSRVDYGYTF
TGCAGTGCTAGTAGCCGAGTGGACTATGGCTACACCTTC
>-|TRBJ1-2|-|TRBV7-9
CASSSSSLSYYGYTF
TGTGCCAGCAGCTCGTCGTCGCTTAGTTACTATGGCTACACCTTC
>TRBD2|TRBJ2-1|-|TRBV9
CASSVGGRYEQFF
TGTGCCAGCAGCGTAGGCGGGAGGTATGAGCAGTTCTTC
>-|TRBJ2-2|-|TRBV19
CASSAVNTGELFF
TGTGCCAGTAGTGCGGTGAACACCGGGGAGCTGTTTTTT
>-|TRBJ1-5|few|TRBV19
CASNPRNQPQHF
TGTGCCAGTAACCCTAGAAATCAGCCCCAGCATTTT
>-|TRBJ1-1|-|TRBV6-5
CASSTGTEAFF
TGTGCCAGCAGTACAGGGACCGAAGCTTTCTTT
>TRBD1|TRBJ1-4|-|TRBV19
CATSPGQTNEKLFF
TGTGCCACCTCACCGGGACAGACTAATGAAAAACTGTTTTTT
>-|TRBJ1-4|-|TRBV6-5
CASSYQDRGEKLFF
TGTGCCAGCAGTTACCAGGACAGAGGTGAAAAACTGTTTTTT
>-|TRBJ1-1|-|TRBV6-5
CASRGPWTEAFF
TGTGCCAGCAGGGGCCCATGGACTGAAGCTTTCTTT
>-|TRBJ1-2|-|TRBV30
CAWSVPAEYVGYTF
TGTGCCTGGAGTGTGCCGGCCGAGTATGTAGGCTACACCTTC
>TRBD2|TRBJ2-1|once|TRBV15
CATSRDHSSGGNYNEQFF
TGTGCCACCAGCAGAGATCATAGTAGCGGGGGTAACTACAATGAGCAGTTCTTC
>-|TRBJ1-1|-|TRBV6-1
CASSEARRPEAFF
TGTGCCAGCAGTGAAGCGAGACGGCCTGAAGCTTTCTTT
>TRBD1|TRBJ1-5|-|TRBV4-1
CASSQAWTGNQPQHF
TGCGCCAGCAGCCAAGCTTGGACAGGGAATCAGCCCCAGCATTTT
>-|TRBJ2-7|-|TRBV27
CASRRGGSSYEQYF
TGTGCCAGTCGAAGGGGGGGTAGCTCCTACGAGCAGTACTTC
>-|TRBJ1-1|-|TRBV18
CASSPRTDFNTEAFF
TGTGCCAGCTCACCCCGGACAGACTTTAACACTGAAGCTTTCTTT
>-|TRBJ1-4|-|TRBV4-1
CASSQDGPSRGEKLFF
TGCGCCAGCAGCCAAGATGGCCCATCCCGGGGTGAAAAACTGTTTTTT
>-|TRBJ2-2|-|TRBV2
CASSGDRNTGELFF
TGTGCCAGCAGTGGGGACCGGAACACCGGGGAGCTGTTTTTT
>TRBD1|TRBJ1-1|-|TRBV30
CAWSEQGGTEAFF
TGTGCCTGGAGTGAACAGGGGGGGACTGAAGCTTTCTTT
>-|TRBJ1-5|-|TRBV10-2
CASRGMGREGNQPQHF
TGCGCCAGCCGGGGAATGGGACGGGAGGGCAATCAGCCCCAGCATTTT
>TRBD2|TRBJ2-3|-|TRBV12-3/TRBV12-4
CASIAGAADTQYF
TGTGCCAGCATAGCGGGGGCTGCAGATACGCAGTATTTT
>TRBD1|TRBJ2-1|-|TRBV7-2
CASSLARTGEEFF
TGTGCCAGCAGCCTAGCGAGGACAGGGGAGGAGTTCTTC
>-|TRBJ1-1|-|TRBV19
CASSIDSGAGSTEAFF
TGTGCCAGTAGTATAGATTCAGGGGCGGGGAGCACTGAAGCTTTCTTT
>-|TRBJ2-2|-|TRBV7-7
CASSSDRPTGELFF
TGTGCCAGCAGCTCGGACAGACCTACCGGGGAGCTGTTTTTT
>TRBD2|TRBJ2-3|-|TRBV4-1
CASSLGTSGMQYF
TGCGCCAGCAGCCTTGGGACTAGCGGGATGCAGTATTTT
>TRBD1|TRBJ1-2|-|TRBV5-6
CASSSQGAGYGYTF
TGTGCCAGCAGCTCACAGGGGGCAGGCTATGGCTACACCTTC
>-|TRBJ2-3|-|TRBV10-1
CASSPGGGDTQYF
TGCGCCAGCAGCCCGGGGGGCGGAGATACGCAGTATTTT
>TRBD2|TRBJ2-1|-|TRBV27
CASSLSSGGSYNEQFF
TGTGCCAGCAGTTTATCTAGCGGGGGCTCCTACAATGAGCAGTTCTTC
>-|TRBJ1-2|-|TRBV6-5
CASSLADNYGYTF
TGTGCCAGCAGTTTAGCAGACAACTATGGCTACACCTTC
>-|TRBJ2-3|-|TRBV4-2
CASSQETGGPDTQYF
TGTGCCAGCAGCCAAGAAACCGGGGGTCCAGATACGCAGTATTTT
>TRBD1|TRBJ2-3|-|TRBV7-3
CASSARDRDTDTQYF
TGTGCCAGCAGCGCCCGGGACAGGGACACAGATACGCAGTATTTT
>-|TRBJ2-4|-|TRBV5-5
CASSLEFRNIQYF
TGTGCCAGCAGCTTGGAGTTCAGAAACATTCAGTACTTC
>-|TRBJ1-2|-|TRBV7-9
CASSPDGPIGYTF
TGTGCCAGCAGCCCGGACGGGCCTATCGGCTACACCTTC
>TRBD2|TRBJ2-3|once|TRBV7-9
CASSPQRGGIADTQYF
TGTGCCAGCAGCCCCCAGCGGGGGGGCATCGCAGATACGCAGTATTTT
>-|TRBJ2-7|-|TRBV28
CASTRQHYEQYF
TGTGCCAGCACACGACAGCACTACGAGCAGTACTTC
>-|TRBJ1-1|-|TRBV24-1
CATSDGPVTEAFF
TGTGCCACCAGTGACGGGCCCGTGACTGAAGCTTTCTTT
>-|TRBJ2-1|-|TRBV10-2
CASSNGGGSYEQFF
TGCGCCAGCAGTAACGGAGGGGGGAGTTATGAGCAGTTCTTC
>-|TRBJ2-2|-|TRBV4-2
CASSQDLFNTGELFF
TGTGCCAGCAGCCAAGACTTATTTAACACCGGGGAGCTGTTTTTT